What follows are 4 T cell receptor beta chains derived from one specimen sequenced in a study of molecular identifiers for immune sequencing clone quantification. From the PCR reads, TCRdb called clonotypes with MiXCR, one entry per CDR3 protein. Here the sample spans more than 450,000 distinct CDR3 sequences, 25% being singletons. Sequencing input: naive CD8+ T cells from blood, with Jurkat cell RNA spiked in. Described subset: FACS-sorted CD8+CD4-CCR7+CD45RA+ naive T cells. These receptors came from a human donor in good health. Some libraries in this study had Jurkat cell RNA spiked in.

The chain uses TRBV30 and TRBJ1-5; D uncertain. Per germline, CDR1 GTSNPN and CDR2 SVGIG (reference sequence). CDR3 size: 15 residues. V shed 0 bases and J shed 7 bases, with 16 bases lying between them. CDR3: CAWSVRNRGDQPQHF. The CDR3 DNA sequence: TGTGCCTGGAGTGTACGGAACCGTGGAGACCAGCCCCAGCATTTT.

There are many counts of this clonotype. The V and J genes are TRBV25-1 and TRBJ2-1; 8 bases match TRBD2. Trimming at V came to 5 bases and at J to 6 bases, leaving 12 bases not matched to a gene. This CDR3 contains 16 residues. From germline, CDR1 is MGHDK and CDR2 SYGVNS. The CDR3 loop reads CASSPRAGGPPNEQFF. The CDR3 region has the DNA TGTGCCAGCAGTCCCCGCGCGGGAGGACCTCCCAATGAGCAGTTCTTC. Full variable domain (missing parts from reference TRBV25-1 and TRBJ2-1): EADIYQTPRYLVIGTGKKITLECSQTMGHDKMYWYQQDPGMELHLIHYSYGVNSTEKGDLSSESTVSRIRTEHFPLTLESARPSHTSQYLCASSPRAGGPPNEQFFGPGTRLTVL.

V and J are TRBV27 and TRBJ1-2; 8 nucleotides align to TRBD1. CDR1 is MNHEY, CDR2 SMNVEV, per germline (reference sequence). CDR3 length: 13 residues. With V trimmed by 6 bases and J by 6 bases, 6 bases remained unmatched. This CDR3 is CASRPGQAHGYTF. In DNA form, the CDR3 reads TGTGCCAGCAGACCGGGACAGGCTCATGGCTACACCTTC.

The chain recombines TRBV20-1 with TRBJ2-5; TRBD2 is a possible D gene (7 bases). This CDR3 contains 16 residues. V lost 0 bases and J lost 3, with 17 bases in between. Germline V gene data show CDR1 as DFQATT and CDR2 as SNEGSKA (reference sequence). The CDR3 here is CSARDFRGATEETQYF. In DNA form, the CDR3 reads TGCAGTGCTAGAGATTTCCGGGGGGCTACTGAAGAGACCCAGTACTTC.